The clone carrying this TCR beta chain was observed a handful of times. TCRdb redid the calling of the RT-PCR reads with MiXCR, one entry per CDR3 protein. The table records more than 600,000 distinct CDR3 sequences, approximately 18% of them present only once. These data are taken from a study of response to subunit inactivated influenza vaccine. The receptor comes from a man aged 50-59 years who received an inactivated influenza vaccine. Sequencing used PBMCs from blood, obtained less than 6 days after vaccination.

CDR3 sequence: CASSPGGRNTIYF. Written as DNA, the CDR3 is TGTGCCAGCAGCCCAGGGGGCCGAAACACCATATATTTT. The chain joins TRBV7-6 to TRBJ1-3, with TRBD1 matching over 8 bases. The CDR3 covers 13 residues. V gave up 5 bases and J gave up 5 bases; unmatched junction bases: 2. Germline V CDR1 and CDR2: SGHVS, FNYEAQ. The whole variable domain, remainder taken from reference TRBV7-6 and TRBJ1-3, is GAGVSQSPRYKVTKRGQDVALRCDPISGHVSLYWYRQALGQGPEFLTYFNYEAQQDKSGLPNDRFSAERPEGSISTLTIQRTEQRDSAMYRCASSPGGRNTIYFGEGSWLTVV.